This entry lists 16 T cell receptor beta chains sequenced from one sample in a study of T-cell reconstitution after alpha-beta-depleted transplantation in children. Preparation of the TCRbeta library was carried out with unique molecular identifiers. TCRdb processed the PCR reads anew with MiXCR; each CDR3 protein has one entry. Among approximately 350,000 distinct CDR3 sequences listed, about an eighth were seen once. Specimen: PBMCs, collected from the stem cell graft. The receptors originated from a human donor who donated a stem cell graft to a child with Fanconi anemia.

This clonotype has only a few counts. V usage is TRBV10-3 and J usage is TRBJ2-5, with 9 nucleotides matching TRBD2. CDR1 and CDR2 (germline): ENHRY, SYGVKD. This CDR3 has 13 residues. With V trimmed by 8 bases and J by 5 bases, 6 bases remained unmatched. CDR3 loop: CAILAGEGETQYF. CDR3 DNA: TGTGCCATCTTAGCGGGGGAGGGGGAGACCCAGTACTTC.

This clonotype occurred many times. The chain uses TRBV4-3 and TRBJ2-7, with a weak D call TRBD2 (6 bases). Germline loops: CDR1 LGHNA, CDR2 YSLEER. The V end was cut by 0 bases, the J end by 4 bases, with 19 bases between. The CDR3 is made up of 17 amino acids. The DNA for the CDR3 is TGCGCCAGCAGCCAAGAGTACAGCGGGCAGCGTTGGTACGAGCAGTACTTC. Translation gives CASSQEYSGQRWYEQYF.

This clonotype has more than one count but fewer than ten. The chain links TRBV12-3 or TRBV12-4 to TRBJ1-2; TRBD1 is a possible D gene (6 bases). The CDR3 is made up of 14 amino acids. Trimming left V 1 base short and J 4 bases short, with 10 bases between. CDR3 DNA: TGTGCCAGCAGTTTAGGGGGGCGCGGCTATGGCTACACCTTC. It codes for CASSLGGRGYGYTF.

The rearrangement links TRBV5-1 to TRBJ1-1, with D maybe TRBD1 (5 bases). Germline lookup yields CDR1 SGHRS and CDR2 YFSETQ. The length of the CDR3 is 14 residues. V was pared by 6 bases and J by 1 base, with 13 bases between. CDR3 DNA sequence: TGCGCCAGCAAGAGGGAGGGGCAGAACACTGAAGCTTTCTTT. Amino acids: CASKREGQNTEAFF.

This chain joins TRBV4-3 and TRBJ2-3, with no clear D. This CDR3 spans 15 amino acids. Germline-derived CDR1 and CDR2 are LGHNA and YSLEER. The germline V and J ends were trimmed by 3 bases and 5 bases, with 15 bases remaining between them. The CDR3 nucleotides read TGCGCCAGCAGCCAGATGATGACAAGGCAAGATACGCAGTATTTT. This sequence encodes CASSQMMTRQDTQYF.

Only a few counts were recorded for this clonotype. The chain combines TRBV7-8 with TRBJ2-7; 8 bases match TRBD2. CDR3 length: 14 amino acids. J was trimmed by 11 bases and V by 5 bases; bases with no gene match: 14. CDR1 is SGHVS, CDR2 FQNEAQ, per germline. The CDR3 DNA is TGTGCCAGCAGCCGGGGGGGGAATACGGGGACGGAGTACTTC. Its translation: CASSRGGNTGTEYF.

The chain is built from TRBV10-3 and TRBJ2-5; D gene ambiguous. This CDR3 spans 12 amino acids. Germline CDR1 and CDR2: ENHRY and SYGVKD. Deletions cut 1 base from V and 5 bases from J, with 5 bases between. CDR3 sequence: CAISELRETQYF. In nucleotides, the CDR3 is TGTGCCATCAGTGAGTTGAGGGAGACCCAGTACTTC.

In its sample, this clonotype was seen a few times. The genes are TRBV6-2 or TRBV6-3 and TRBJ1-1; possibly TRBD1 for D (5 bases). CDR3 size: 13 residues. Germline V gene lookup returns CDR1 MNHEY and CDR2 SVGEGT. The germline V and J ends were trimmed by 6 bases and 3 bases, with 11 bases remaining between them. The CDR3 protein is CASRGHPHTEAFF. The CDR3 region has the DNA TGTGCCAGCAGAGGACACCCGCACACTGAAGCTTTCTTT.

This clonotype occurred a few times. This chain connects TRBV29-1 to TRBJ2-7; D call uncertain. V dropped 4 bases and J dropped 5 bases, with 12 bases sitting between them. This CDR3 has 12 residues. From germline, CDR1 is SQVTM and CDR2 ANQGSEA. DNA of the CDR3: TGCAGCGTTGCCCCTGACGAGGACGAGCAGTACTTC. Translating it yields CSVAPDEDEQYF.

V usage is TRBV2 and J usage is TRBJ2-7; no clear D. V dropped 8 bases and J dropped 9 bases, with 14 bases sitting between them. Germline lookup yields CDR1 SNHLY and CDR2 FYNNEI. The CDR3 loop spans 11 amino acids. Here the CDR3 DNA reads TGTGCCAGCGGAGAGACCCATCGGCAGTACGTC. This encodes CASGETHRQYV.

This clonotype was observed a handful of times. The chain carries TRBV10-3 and TRBJ2-3; D possibly uses TRBD1 or TRBD2 (5 bases each). CDR1 and CDR2 (germline): ENHRY, SYGVKD. The V end was cut by 10 bases, the J end by 5 bases, with 19 bases between. The length of the CDR3 is 14 residues. The CDR3 here is CATSGNGAVDTQYF. The CDR3 DNA reads TGTGCCACCTCCGGGAATGGGGCGGTAGATACGCAGTATTTT.

This clonotype was counted a few times. The chain carries TRBV5-1 and TRBJ1-2; D uncertain. The CDR3 has 13 residues. Per germline, CDR1 SGHRS and CDR2 YFSETQ. The V and J ends lost 6 bases and 5 bases respectively, with 14 bases between them. The CDR3 spells CASNPSGGYGYTF. The CDR3 DNA follows: TGCGCCAGCAACCCCTCCGGAGGGTATGGCTACACCTTC.

This clonotype was counted a few times. The chain recombines TRBV15 with TRBJ2-2; possibly TRBD2 for D (5 bases). The CDR3 length is 13 residues. CDR1 and CDR2 from the germline V gene are LNHNV and YYDKDF (reference sequence). Trimming left V 1 base short and J 5 bases short, with 5 bases between. CDR3 residues: CATSRAGTGELFF. The CDR3 coding sequence is TGTGCCACCAGCAGAGCGGGGACCGGGGAGCTGTTTTTT.

This clonotype has a handful of counts. The rearrangement links TRBV5-5 to TRBJ1-2, with D hard to call. Germline CDR1 reads SGHKS; CDR2 reads YYEKEE (reference sequence). V gave up 4 bases and J gave up 5 bases, with 18 bases separating them. The CDR3 length is 15 residues. DNA of the CDR3: TGTGCCAGCAGCCCGGTACAGCGGATGGAATATGGCTACACCTTC. Protein product: CASSPVQRMEYGYTF.

The rearrangement uses TRBV7-9 and TRBJ2-1; perhaps TRBD2 as D (7 bases). V was shortened by 5 bases and J by 12 bases, with 14 bases between the two germline ends. Germline V gene data show CDR1 as SEHNR and CDR2 as FQNEAQ (reference sequence). This CDR3 region has 12 residues. The CDR3 reads CASSPRGGMQFF. The CDR3, as DNA: TGTGCCAGCAGCCCGAGGGGGGGCATGCAGTTCTTC.

This clonotype was counted many times. The chain links TRBV12-3 or TRBV12-4 to TRBJ1-5; a weak D match, TRBD1 (6 bases). The ends were cut back, 6 bases at V and 4 bases at J, with 13 bases in the middle. The CDR3 is 14 amino acids. For the CDR3, the DNA is TGTGCCAGCAGCATGGACAGAATTAATCAGCCCCAGCATTTT. Amino acids: CASSMDRINQPQHF.